This T cell receptor beta chain was captured in a study of T-cell reconstitution after alpha-beta-depleted transplantation in children. Study-level findings and limits: Several hundred graft clones that had expanded were reportedly the source of alpha-beta T cells about two months after transplant. T-cell counts and diversity at one year post-transplant came mainly from newly produced T cells.

The germline V gene has CDR1 SGHVS and CDR2 FQNEAQ. The CDR3 is made up of 13 amino acids. V gave up 5 bases and J gave up 7 bases; unmatched junction bases: 6. Molecular barcoding with unique molecular identifiers was used for the TCRbeta library. TCRdb re-called the PCR reads with MiXCR, one entry per CDR3 protein. The sample records about 1,000,000 distinct CDR3 sequences, under 30% being singletons. Turning to this clonotype: Its antigen is currently unknown.

The chain recombines TRBV7-8 with TRBJ2-7, with TRBD1 matching over 9 bases. Sequencing was performed on PBMCs, mostly from graft donor cells, taken 360 days after TCRalphabeta/CD19-depleted stem cell transplant. The receptor's source is a boy under two years old who had a stem cell transplant for SCID, so the T cells may come from the graft donor. The CDR3 sequence is CASSGTGLKEQYF. The CDR3 DNA is TGTGCCAGCAGCGGGACAGGGCTGAAAGAGCAGTACTTC.